The 14 T cell receptor beta chains listed next were all sequenced from one sample in a study of long-term antiretroviral therapy in people with HIV. They ran version v3.0 of the immunoSEQ assay at survey level. Generated by immunoSEQ multiplex PCR, the TCRdb table keeps only in-frame clones and is missing some. Seen here are 15,000 or so clones, around 90% observed once, and the top ten hold about 9.9%. The input for sequencing was unsorted PBMCs, taken 6.2 years after starting antiretroviral therapy. The receptor source for this set is a man in his forties with HIV.

The rearrangement uses TRBV18 and TRBJ1-1; D might be TRBD1 (6 bases). CDR3 size: 14 residues. Germline V gives CDR1 KGHSH, CDR2 LQKENI. With 5 bases removed from V and 4 bases from J, the gap between germline ends came to 14 bases. The CDR3 nucleotides are TGTGCCAGCTCAAGGGCCGGGGGCGGCACTGAAGCTTTCTTT. Translated: CASSRAGGGTEAFF. Full variable domain (rest looked up from reference TRBV18 and TRBJ1-1): NAGVMQNPRHLVRRRGQEARLRCSPMKGHSHVYWYRQLPEEGLKFMVYLQKENIIDESGMPKERFSAEFPKEGPSILRIQQVVRGDSAAYFCASSRAGGGTEAFFGQGTRLTVV.

The chain links TRBV4-3 to TRBJ1-1; D perhaps matches TRBD1 (6 bases). In germline, CDR1 is LGHNA, CDR2 YSLEER. The CDR3 runs 15 residues. Trimming removed 1 base at V and 6 bases at J, with 15 bases between. The CDR3 reads CASSQGRGGGAEAFF. In DNA, the CDR3 is TGCGCCAGCAGCCAAGGCCGGGGCGGGGGCGCTGAAGCTTTCTTT.

The V call is TRBV11-2, the J call TRBJ2-1; 7 nucleotides match TRBD2. V gave up 5 bases and J gave up 10 bases; unmatched junction bases: 11. This CDR3 comprises 14 residues. Germline V gives CDR1 SGHAT, CDR2 FQNNGV. CDR3 coding DNA: TGTGCCAGCAGCCGAAGACTAGCAGCTAGAGAGCAGTTCTTC. Translated, it gives CASSRRLAAREQFF.

This chain uses TRBV5-1 with TRBJ2-3; D is undetermined. Trimming cost V 1 base and J 3 bases, with 12 bases left between them. This CDR3 spans 15 amino acids. Germline assignment: CDR1 SGHRS and CDR2 YFSETQ. CDR3 sequence: CASSLRGLPTDTQYF. The DNA of the CDR3 is TGCGCCAGCAGCTTGCGTGGGCTCCCTACAGATACGCAGTATTTT.

This clone qualifies as medium-sized. V is TRBV7-8 and J is TRBJ2-2; 7 bases agree with TRBD2. The V gene end was trimmed by 1 base and the J gene end by 7 bases; junction bases not matched to a gene: 9. This CDR3 region has 16 residues. Germline CDR1 SGHVS, CDR2 FQNEAQ. The CDR3 DNA reads TGTGCCAGCAGCTTAGGGGTTGAGCGGGGTGGCGGGGAGCTGTTTTTT. Encoded protein: CASSLGVERGGGELFF.

This chain connects TRBV9 to TRBJ1-1; a possible D gene is TRBD1 (5 bases). This CDR3 contains 15 residues. V shed 0 bases and J shed 0 bases, with 9 bases lying between them. From germline, CDR1 is SGDLS and CDR2 YYNGEE. The CDR3 protein is CASSVEGTLNTEAFF. In DNA form, the CDR3 reads TGTGCCAGCAGCGTAGAAGGGACCTTGAACACTGAAGCTTTCTTT. Supplemented by reference TRBV9 and TRBJ1-1, the full variable domain reads DSGVTQTPKHLITATGQRVTLRCSPRSGDLSVYWYQQSLDQGLQFLIQYYNGEERAKGNILERFSAQQFPDLHSELNLSSLELGDSALYFCASSVEGTLNTEAFFGQGTRLTVV.

This chain connects TRBV28 to TRBJ2-7, with 11 bases that match TRBD2. Germline CDR1 reads MDHEN; CDR2 reads SYDVKM. With V trimmed by 3 bases and J by 4 bases, 5 bases remained unmatched. The CDR3 runs 15 residues. CDR3 residues: CASSFTSGSGYEQYF. In DNA, the CDR3 is TGTGCCAGCAGTTTTACTAGCGGGAGTGGGTACGAGCAGTACTTC.

The V and J genes are TRBV7-7 and TRBJ1-1, with D hard to call. In germline, CDR1 is SSHAT, CDR2 FNYEAQ (reference sequence). V was cut by 1 base and J by 1 base, with 4 bases left in between. CDR3 length: 13 amino acids. The CDR3 region has the DNA TGTGCCAGCAGCTTAGGGGAGAACACTGAAGCTTTCTTT. Translation gives CASSLGENTEAFF.

The chain is built from TRBV5-5 and TRBJ1-5; D gene uncertain. V was trimmed by 5 bases and J by 4 bases, leaving 10 bases between them. Germline V gene sequence: CDR1 SGHKS, CDR2 YYEKEE (reference sequence). The CDR3 has 13 amino acids. This CDR3 is CASRRQENQPQHF. In nucleotides, the CDR3 is TGTGCCAGCAGACGCCAAGAGAATCAGCCCCAGCATTTT.

The V gene is TRBV7-8, the J gene TRBJ2-1; no clear D gene. Per the germline V gene, CDR1 is SGHVS and CDR2 is FQNEAQ. V dropped 5 bases and J dropped 7 bases, with 9 bases sitting between them. This CDR3 comprises 12 residues. The CDR3 region has the DNA TGTGCCAGCAGCCCCGAAGTGAATGAGCAGTTCTTC. It is translated as CASSPEVNEQFF.

J is TRBJ1-5 and V is TRBV7-3, with a weak D call TRBD1 (5 bases). V was trimmed by 5 bases and J by 0 bases, leaving 20 bases between them. The CDR3 is made up of 18 amino acids. CDR1 and CDR2 from the germline V gene are SGHTA and FQGTGA. The CDR3 region is CASSHRHEPGYSNQPQHF. CDR3 DNA: TGTGCCAGCAGCCACCGACACGAACCAGGGTATAGCAATCAGCCCCAGCATTTT.

The V gene is TRBV29-1, the J gene TRBJ2-7; maybe TRBD1 (7 bases). With 7 bases removed from V and 3 bases from J, the gap between germline ends came to 19 bases. CDR3 length equals 14 residues. The germline V gene has CDR1 SQVTM and CDR2 ANQGSEA. Here the CDR3 DNA reads TGCAGCGCCGTAAGGGGGGACAGACTCTACGAGCAGTACTTC. Translated: CSAVRGDRLYEQYF.

The chain links TRBV2 to TRBJ2-5; D uncertain. The CDR3 is 13 amino acids. Trimming shortened V by 3 bases and J by 5 bases, and 10 bases separated the two germline ends. Germline-derived CDR1 and CDR2 are SNHLY and FYNNEI. In DNA, the CDR3 is TGTGCCAGCAGTGACCCTAGTTGGGAGACCCAGTACTTC. Protein sequence: CASSDPSWETQYF.

In the case of this clone: Since the CDR3 does not end with the conserved phenylalanine or tryptophan, this likely comes from a read error. The DNA is omitted, as the CDR3 cannot be located on it reliably, and the CDR3 follows TCRdb's listing. The genes are TRBV2 and TRBJ2-3; the listed D gene, TRBD1, was not tested against the DNA. Both ends counted, the CDR3 spans 13 residues. Germline-derived CDR1 and CDR2 are SNHLY and FYNNEI. This chain's CDR3 is CASSEATGALLAY.